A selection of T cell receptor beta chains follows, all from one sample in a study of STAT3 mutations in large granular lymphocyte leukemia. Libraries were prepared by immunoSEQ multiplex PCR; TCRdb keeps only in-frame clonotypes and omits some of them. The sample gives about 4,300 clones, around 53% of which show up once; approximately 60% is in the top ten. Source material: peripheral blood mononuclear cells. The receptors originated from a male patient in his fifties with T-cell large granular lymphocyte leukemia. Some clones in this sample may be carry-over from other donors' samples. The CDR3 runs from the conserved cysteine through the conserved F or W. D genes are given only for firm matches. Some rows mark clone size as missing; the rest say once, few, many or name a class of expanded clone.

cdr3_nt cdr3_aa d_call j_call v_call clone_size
TGCGCCAGCAGCCGGGACTACAACTACGAGCAGTACTTC CASSRDYNYEQYF TRBD2 TRBJ2-7 TRBV5-1 -
TGTGCCAGAAGCTGCGGGACAGCTAATTCTAACTATGGCTACACCTTC CARSCGTANSNYGYTF TRBD1 TRBJ1-2 TRBV5-3 -
TGTGCCAGCTCACCCGTGGAGCGAGATACGCAGTATTTT CASSPVERDTQYF - TRBJ2-3 TRBV18 few
TGCGCCAGCAGCCAAGGGGAAAGGGTCCACGAGCAGTACTTC CASSQGERVHEQYF - TRBJ2-7 TRBV4-3 few
TGTGCCAGCACCCAGGGGATTTCCAATCAGCCCCAGCATTTT CASTQGISNQPQHF - TRBJ1-5 TRBV11-2 -
TGCGCCAGCAGCTTGGGGACAGGGCCCCTCTATGGCTACACCTTC CASSLGTGPLYGYTF TRBD1 TRBJ1-2 TRBV5-1 few
TGTGCCAGCAGTGGGGTAGATACGCAGTATTTT CASSGVDTQYF - TRBJ2-3 TRBV2 -
TGCGCCAGCAGCGCCGGCTCGTCTGGGGCCAACGTCCTGACTTTC CASSAGSSGANVLTF - TRBJ2-6 TRBV5-1 -
TGTGCCAGCTCAGCAGGGGGTCAGGTGAACTATGGCTACACCTTC CASSAGGQVNYGYTF TRBD1 TRBJ1-2 TRBV18 once
TGTGCCAGCAGCTTAGGTGGGGGACAGGCCTACGAGCAGTACTTC CASSLGGGQAYEQYF TRBD1 TRBJ2-7 TRBV7-2 -
TGTGCCAGCAGCTTCCGGGGAGAGACCCAGTACTTC CASSFRGETQYF - TRBJ2-5 TRBV7-3 few
TGTGCCAGCTCACCACCTGGTGGGCGAGGTGGCGGCTACACCTTC CASSPPGGRGGGYTF - TRBJ1-2 TRBV18 -
TGTGCCAGCAGTTACTCGGAGGGGATCCAGGCTTTCTTT CASSYSEGIQAFF - TRBJ1-1 TRBV6-6 -
TGTGCCAGCAGCCCTCCGGGACTAGCGGGAGTTGGGTATACGCAGTATTTT CASSPPGLAGVGYTQYF TRBD2 TRBJ2-3 TRBV7-8 -
TGTGCCAGCACCAGGGGACTTGATACAGATACGCAGTATTTT CASTRGLDTDTQYF - TRBJ2-3 TRBV4-2 -
TGTGCCAGCAGCTCCAGCGGGAGAGCCTACGAGCAGTACTTC CASSSSGRAYEQYF TRBD2 TRBJ2-7 TRBV7-9 -
TGTGCCAGCAGCCAGTCGGGACTAGCGGAAAACACAGATACGCAGTATTTT CASSQSGLAENTDTQYF TRBD2 TRBJ2-3 TRBV4-2 few
TGTGCCACCAGCAGAGATCGGCAGGGTGGGTACTTC CATSRDRQGGYF - TRBJ2-7 TRBV15 -
TGTGCCAGCTCACCTTCCGCAGGGGCCAACGTCCTGACTTTC CASSPSAGANVLTF - TRBJ2-6 TRBV18 -
TGTGCCTGGAGCGGGACAGAGAATCAGCCCCAGCATTTT CAWSGTENQPQHF TRBD1 TRBJ1-5 TRBV30 -
TGTGCCAGCAGTGAAAGGGTTGTTCAGCCCCAGCATTTT CASSERVVQPQHF - TRBJ1-5 TRBV6-1 -
TGTGCCTGGAGTGTACAGGGGCCGAAGGTCTACGAGCAGTACTTC CAWSVQGPKVYEQYF TRBD1 TRBJ2-7 TRBV30 few
TGTGCCAGCAGCTTGGAACAGGGATTCTACAATGAGCAGTTCTTC CASSLEQGFYNEQFF - TRBJ2-1 TRBV5-4 -
TGTGCCAGCAGCTTTCCGATAGAGGGGGACGAGCAGTACTTC CASSFPIEGDEQYF - TRBJ2-7 TRBV5-6 -
TGTGCCAGCAGCTTTAGCGGGAATGGCTACAATGAGCAGTTCTTC CASSFSGNGYNEQFF TRBD2 TRBJ2-1 TRBV11-2 -
TGTGCCAGCTCGGACGGACAGGGGGCCGGAGGCACAGATACGCAGTATTTT CASSDGQGAGGTDTQYF TRBD1 TRBJ2-3 TRBV18 -
TGTGCCAGCAGCCGGGGGACTAGCGGGGGGTCTGGGGGCAACGTCCTGACTTTC CASSRGTSGGSGGNVLTF TRBD2 TRBJ2-6 TRBV13 medium-sized
TGTGCCTGGAGCGCAGGGGGCACTAATGAAAAACTGTTTTTT CAWSAGGTNEKLFF TRBD1 TRBJ1-4 TRBV30 -
TGTGCCAGCAGCTTGGCCTTCACCGGGGAGCTGTTTTTT CASSLAFTGELFF - TRBJ2-2 TRBV5-4 -
TGTGCCTGGAGGAGGCGGGGCGCGCGGGCGAACACCGGGGAGCTGTTTTTT CAWRRRGARANTGELFF - TRBJ2-2 TRBV30 -
TGTGCCAGCAGAACTAGCGGGACGAACACCGGGGAGCTGTTTTTT CASRTSGTNTGELFF TRBD2 TRBJ2-2 TRBV28 few
TGCGCCAGCAGCTGGGACGGCTTCCGGGACGAAAAACTGTTTTTT CASSWDGFRDEKLFF - TRBJ1-4 TRBV5-1 -
TGTGCCAGCTCACAACGAACAGACAACTATGGCTACACCTTC CASSQRTDNYGYTF - TRBJ1-2 TRBV18 -
TGTGCCAGCAGCCACAAGGGGTACAGGGATCCCACAGATACGCAGTATTTT CASSHKGYRDPTDTQYF - TRBJ2-3 TRBV7-8 -
TGCGCCAGCAGCTTGACCGGGACAGGGCCGTCCGGCTACACCTTC CASSLTGTGPSGYTF TRBD1 TRBJ1-2 TRBV5-1 -
TGTGCCAGCAGTGAGGACCGGGGGCAGCCCCAGCATTTT CASSEDRGQPQHF - TRBJ1-5 TRBV6-4 few
TGTGCCAGCTCACCTAGCAATCAGCCCCAGCATTTT CASSPSNQPQHF - TRBJ1-5 TRBV7-9 few
TGTGCCTGGAACTCTGCGAACTATGGCTACACCTTC CAWNSANYGYTF - TRBJ1-2 TRBV30 -
TGTGCCAGCAGCGCCTCCGGGACCCCGAGTTATGAAAAACTGTTTTTT CASSASGTPSYEKLFF - TRBJ1-4 TRBV9 -
TGCGCCAGCAGTTCCGGGACCATCGGGATCGAGCAGTACTTC CASSSGTIGIEQYF - TRBJ2-7 TRBV5-1 once
TGTGCCAGCTCACGTCAGACTGGGGGCGCCTCAGATACGCAGTATTTT CASSRQTGGASDTQYF - TRBJ2-3 TRBV18 -